The source of this T cell receptor (beta chain) is a study of cytomegalovirus exposure and HLA in healthy donors. In the case of this clone: What it binds is unknown.

Using immunoSEQ multiplex PCR, the repertoire was profiled, and TCRdb retains in-frame clones only, with some absent. The sample has some 170,000 clones, approximately 87% seen once. Regarding the study as a whole: Specificity of three CMV-associated chains for CMV antigens was verified in vitro.

The sequence came from a woman under 40 in good health and CMV-seronegative. Specimen: PBMCs.

The CDR3 here is CSAHRDRGSYNSPLHF. CDR3 coding DNA: TGCAGCGCCCACCGGGACAGGGGATCCTATAATTCACCCCTCCACTTT. V and J are TRBV29-1 and TRBJ1-6; 10 positions match TRBD1. This CDR3 contains 16 residues. V lost 7 bases and J lost 1; bases outside the gene matches: 7. CDR1 SQVTM and CDR2 ANQGSEA come from the germline V gene.